This is a list of T cell receptor beta chains from one sample in a study of cytomegalovirus exposure and HLA in healthy donors. Only in-frame clones appear in the TCRdb table, and some are missing; sequencing was by immunoSEQ multiplex PCR. The repertoire holds about 160,000 clones, with 80% to 85% as singletons. The specimen was PBMCs. These receptors were collected from a man aged 25-45 years in good health and CMV-seronegative. Both conserved end residues are part of each CDR3. D genes are given only for firm matches. Clone size is not always given. Where it is, it says once, few, many or a class for expanded clones.

V,size,J,D,CDR3,DNA
TRBV6-1,.,TRBJ1-2,TRBD1,CASSSGTGGYGYTF,TGTGCCAGCAGTTCCGGGACAGGGGGCTATGGCTACACCTTC
TRBV11-2,once,TRBJ2-7,TRBD2,CASSLAGGSSYEQYF,TGTGCCAGCAGCTTAGCGGGAGGAAGCTCCTACGAGCAGTACTTC
TRBV6-5,few,TRBJ2-5,TRBD2,CASSILAGGLKTQYF,TGTGCCAGCAGTATACTAGCGGGGGGGTTAAAGACCCAGTACTTC
TRBV29-1,.,TRBJ2-7,TRBD1,CSVEGTATYEQYF,TGCAGCGTTGAGGGGACAGCAACCTACGAGCAGTACTTC
TRBV10-3,once,TRBJ1-4,TRBD1,CAIRPGQGEKLFF,TGTGCCATCAGACCGGGACAGGGGGAAAAACTGTTTTTT
TRBV27,.,TRBJ2-1,TRBD2,CASSYSTSGAYNEQFF,TGTGCCAGCAGTTACTCGACTAGCGGGGCGTACAATGAGCAGTTCTTC
TRBV4-1,.,TRBJ2-3,TRBD2,CASSQDGEGGTSDTQYF,TGCGCCAGCAGCCAAGATGGGGAGGGAGGGACTTCCGATACGCAGTATTTT
TRBV30,.,TRBJ2-7,.,CAWSGAIYEQYF,TGTGCCTGGAGTGGTGCGATCTACGAGCAGTACTTC
TRBV18,.,TRBJ2-7,.,CASSPPSKKYEQYF,TGTGCCAGCTCACCACCTTCTAAGAAATACGAGCAGTACTTC
TRBV7-9,.,TRBJ2-3,.,CASSLLGGPDTQYF,TGTGCCAGCAGCTTACTCGGGGGGCCAGATACGCAGTATTTT
TRBV19,.,TRBJ1-6,TRBD1,CASSDRGRSSPLHF,TGTGCCAGTAGCGACAGGGGGCGAAGTTCACCCCTCCACTTT
TRBV5-1,.,TRBJ2-5,.,CASSLGVREETQYF,TGCGCCAGCAGCTTGGGGGTCAGGGAAGAGACCCAGTACTTC
TRBV5-1,.,TRBJ2-1,.,CASSPDSGEQFF,TGCGCCAGCAGCCCGGACTCGGGGGAGCAGTTCTTC
TRBV27,.,TRBJ2-1,.,CASSLIAGSYNEQFF,TGTGCCAGCAGTTTAATCGCGGGAAGTTACAATGAGCAGTTCTTC
TRBV6-1,few,TRBJ2-7,TRBD1,CASSEEGTGGNEQYF,TGTGCCAGCAGTGAAGAGGGGACAGGGGGCAACGAGCAGTACTTC
TRBV27,.,TRBJ2-3,TRBD2,CASSLSSTSGGAMQYF,TGTGCCAGCAGTTTATCGTCGACTAGCGGGGGGGCGATGCAGTATTTT
TRBV2,.,TRBJ2-5,TRBD1,CASSEPGQGEYF,TGTGCCAGCAGTGAGCCCGGACAGGGGGAGTACTTC
TRBV10-3,once,TRBJ1-1,.,CAISGQVNTEAFF,TGTGCCATCAGTGGGCAGGTGAACACTGAAGCTTTCTTT
TRBV30,.,TRBJ2-1,.,CAWLPGSRPSVEQFF,TGTGCCTGGTTACCGGGATCCCGCCCTTCTGTTGAGCAGTTCTTC
TRBV11-2,.,TRBJ2-7,TRBD1,CASSRGTDSYEQYF,TGTGCCAGCAGCCGTGGGACAGACTCCTACGAGCAGTACTTC
TRBV4-3,.,TRBJ1-1,.,CASSQAGLNTEAFF,TGCGCCAGCAGCCAAGCAGGCCTGAACACTGAAGCTTTCTTT
TRBV7-9,few,TRBJ1-4,.,CASSPQGFHEKLFF,TGTGCCAGCAGCCCACAGGGATTTCATGAAAAACTGTTTTTT
TRBV5-1,.,TRBJ2-1,TRBD2,CASSFLAGDLYNEQFF,TGCGCCAGCAGTTTCCTAGCGGGAGATCTGTACAATGAGCAGTTCTTC
TRBV4-1,.,TRBJ1-2,TRBD1,CASSQGTGSGYYGYTF,TGCGCCAGCAGCCAGGGGACAGGGTCAGGGTACTATGGCTACACCTTC
TRBV6-1,.,TRBJ2-7,.,CASSSAWTVEQYF,TGTGCCAGCAGTTCGGCATGGACTGTCGAGCAGTACTTC
TRBV7-2,.,TRBJ2-1,TRBD2,CASSPGTSGSYNEQFF,TGTGCCAGCAGCCCCGGGACTAGCGGGTCCTACAATGAGCAGTTCTTC